Sequencing of this T cell receptor (beta chain) was carried out in a study of circulating tumor DNA in untreated peripheral T-cell lymphoma. Study-level points and caveats: Tumor-specific clonotypes: identified in more than 65% of patients, 85% to 90% of baseline tissues.

CDR1 and CDR2 from the germline V gene are LNHDA and SQIVND (reference sequence). Trimming took off 3 bases at V and 2 bases at J, with 2 bases between the two ends. CDR3 length: 12 residues. This clone was observed a handful of times. The target antigen is unknown. The sample contains more than one DNA sequence encoding this CDR3. The table came from immunoSEQ multiplex PCR; TCRdb's copy has only in-frame clones and leaves some out. The table has almost 9,000 clones, about 82% seen once; the top ten hold about 1.9%. This receptor was identified in a human donor with peripheral T-cell lymphoma. J is TRBJ1-3 and V is TRBV19; D not resolved. Specimen: tumor tissue. The DNA of the CDR3 is TGTGCCAGTAGTATCCCTGGAAACACCATATATTTT. Its protein is CASSIPGNTIYF.